This T cell receptor (beta chain) derives from a study of CD8+CD57+ T cells in acquired aplastic anemia. The CDR3 extends over 16 amino acids. V was clipped by 5 bases and J by 3 bases, with 20 bases between them. Germline V lookup: CDR1 SGHAT, CDR2 FQNNGV. As regards this clonotype: Its antigen is not identified.

Patients included in sequencing had previously demonstrated CD8+CD57+ cell expansion by flow cytometry. Severe acquired aplastic anemia was present in all patients. The blood sampling took place in patients who had so far received no therapy. Study-wide results and limits: Overlapping CD8+ CDR3 repertoires of patients and controls contained under 30 shared sequences.

According to the study, genomic DNA was the template for TCR beta VDJ and CDR3 profiling. TCRdb fed the reads into MiXCR, producing one record per CDR3 protein. This sample yields approximately 300,000 distinct CDR3 sequences, of which 56% are seen a single time; 1.3% belongs to the top ten. The V gene is TRBV11-2, the J gene TRBJ2-7, with D possibly matching TRBD2 (5 bases). The receptor comes from a human donor with aplastic anemia. The sequenced sample was sorted CD4+, CD8+, or CD8+CD57+ T cells (not recorded which) from PBMCs. The CDR3 protein is CASSPQPARANYEQYF. The CDR3 region has the DNA TGTGCCAGCAGCCCCCAGCCAGCGAGGGCCAACTACGAGCAGTACTTC.